The 18 T cell receptor beta chains in this list originate from one sample, sequenced in a study of monozygotic twins with inflammatory bowel disease. From its re-call of the 5' RACE reads, TCRdb lists each CDR3 protein once, without DNA. This listing includes 350,000 to 500,000 distinct CDR3 sequences. Sequenced input: blood. Receptors originate from a human donor with ulcerative colitis or Crohn's disease, or a healthy co-twin of an affected twin (not recorded which).

V gene TRBV29-1 combines with J gene TRBJ2-1. Germline-derived CDR1 and CDR2 are SQVTM and ANQGSEA. The CDR3 sequence is 16 residues long. CDR3: CSVDAWQKSSYNEQFF.

The chain couples TRBV7-2 to TRBJ2-1; TCRdb's D call of TRBD2 is untestable without DNA. In germline, CDR1 is SGHTA, CDR2 FQGNSA. The CDR3 contains 14 residues. CDR3 protein: CASSLGLAVHEQFF.

The rearrangement uses TRBV6-1 and TRBJ2-7; TCRdb outputs TRBD1, but without DNA this stays unchecked. The CDR3 sequence is 20 residues long. CDR1 is MNHNS, CDR2 SASEGT, per germline. The CDR3 protein is CASSGLGTEATRQRIYEQYF.

This chain connects TRBV7-8 to TRBJ1-2. The CDR3 is 13 residues long. Germline V gene sequence: CDR1 SGHVS, CDR2 FQNEAQ. The CDR3 loop is CAISDGFNYGYTF.

The rearrangement joins TRBV6-1 to TRBJ2-2; checking the TCRdb D call of TRBD1 is not possible without DNA. The CDR3 is 16 amino acids. In germline, CDR1 is MNHNS, CDR2 SASEGT. CDR3 residues: CASSPRDRGRPGELFF.

The genes are TRBV4-3 and TRBJ2-3; there is no DNA to check the TCRdb D call of TRBD2. This CDR3 region has 18 residues. CDR1 is LGHNA and CDR2 is YSLEER in the germline V gene. The CDR3 loop reads CASSQEMLAVSWEDTQYF.

The chain couples TRBV5-1 to TRBJ2-7; checking the TCRdb D call of TRBD2 is not possible without DNA. CDR3 size: 16 residues. Germline V gene lookup returns CDR1 SGHRS and CDR2 YFSETQ. CDR3: CASSSQGTTLNYEQYF.

This rearrangement joins TRBV5-1 to TRBJ1-1; TCRdb names TRBD1, which stays unverified in the absence of DNA. The CDR3 length is 16 residues. CDR1 is SGHRS and CDR2 is YFSETQ in the germline V gene. CDR3 sequence: CASSATTGTENTEAFF.

V gene TRBV2 combines with J gene TRBJ1-6; the TRBD1 assignment by TCRdb is unverifiable without DNA. CDR3 length: 14 amino acids. CDR1 SNHLY and CDR2 FYNNEI come from the germline V gene. This CDR3 reads CASSEWDMGSPLHF.

This rearrangement joins TRBV3-1 to TRBJ1-1; checking the TCRdb D call of TRBD1 is not possible without DNA. Germline loops: CDR1 LGHDT, CDR2 YNNKEL (reference sequence). There are 15 residues in the CDR3. The CDR3 loop reads CASSQFAGGQTEAFF.

The rearrangement joins TRBV5-4 to TRBJ1-2. This CDR3 has 14 amino acids. Germline CDR1 and CDR2: SGHNT and YYREEE (reference sequence). The CDR3 region is CASSLSQGIYGYTF.

The V gene is TRBV24-1, the J gene TRBJ2-1; TCRdb's assignment of TRBD1 cannot be checked, as there is no DNA. The germline V gene has CDR1 KGHDR and CDR2 SFDVKD. This CDR3 comprises 16 residues. The CDR3 region is CATSDNGASSYNEQFF.

J is TRBJ1-1 and V is TRBV6-1. The CDR3 covers 16 residues. The germline CDR1 and CDR2 sequences are MNHNS and SASEGT. The CDR3 is CASSRRPLNIGGEAFF.

This CDR3 reads CSATGDRMNTEAFF. The J gene is TRBJ1-1, the V gene TRBV20-1. CDR3 size: 14 residues. The V gene's germline CDR1 is DFQATT and CDR2 SNEGSKA (reference sequence).

This chain connects TRBV7-2 to TRBJ2-7; TCRdb selects TRBD2, and the lack of DNA leaves this call unchecked. Per germline, CDR1 SGHTA and CDR2 FQGNSA. The CDR3 is 15 residues long. CDR3 residues: CASSLSGTPTGEQYF.

This rearrangement joins TRBV7-2 to TRBJ2-1; TCRdb's D call of TRBD1 is untestable without DNA. CDR3 length equals 17 residues. Germline loops: CDR1 SGHTA, CDR2 FQGNSA. This chain's CDR3 is CASSPTRPGGNTNEQFF.

The chain couples TRBV7-2 to TRBJ2-2; TCRdb's D call, TRBD2, is unchecked because there is no DNA. Germline V gene data show CDR1 as SGHTA and CDR2 as FQGNSA. The CDR3 is 13 amino acids. The CDR3 sequence is CASRPAGAGELFF.

V usage is TRBV19 and J usage is TRBJ2-2; with no DNA, the TCRdb D assignment of TRBD1 cannot be verified. This CDR3 has 14 amino acids. Germline V lookup: CDR1 LNHDA, CDR2 SQIVND (reference sequence). CDR3 in amino acids: CASRTGGIVGELFF.